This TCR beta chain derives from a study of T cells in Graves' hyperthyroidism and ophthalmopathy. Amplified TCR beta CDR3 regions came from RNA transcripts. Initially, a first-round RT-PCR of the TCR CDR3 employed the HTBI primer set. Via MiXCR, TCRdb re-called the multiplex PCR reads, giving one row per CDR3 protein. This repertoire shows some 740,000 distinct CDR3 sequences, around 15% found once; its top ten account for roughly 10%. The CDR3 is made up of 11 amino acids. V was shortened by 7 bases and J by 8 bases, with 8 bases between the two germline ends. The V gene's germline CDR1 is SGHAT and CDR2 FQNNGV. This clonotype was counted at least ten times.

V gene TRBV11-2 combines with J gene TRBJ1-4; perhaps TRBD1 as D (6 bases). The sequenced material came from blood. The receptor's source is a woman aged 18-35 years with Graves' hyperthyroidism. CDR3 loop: CASTQGEKLFF. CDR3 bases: TGTGCCAGCACCCAGGGGGAAAAACTGTTTTTT.